These 14 T cell receptor beta chains originate from one sample sequenced in a study of beta chain features in type 1 diabetes. The investigators reverse transcribed all of the isolated RNA, so they sequenced expressed TCRB transcripts. The table came from immunoSEQ multiplex PCR; TCRdb's copy has only in-frame clones and leaves some out. This sample has about 620,000 clones, with 15% to 17% found just once. The specimen was naive CD4+ T cells from blood. The receptors were gathered from a young man in good health.

The chain couples TRBV9 to TRBJ2-2, with TRBD1 matching 12 bases. Germline V gives CDR1 SGDLS, CDR2 YYNGEE. The junction had 5 bases not matched to a gene; V was cut back by 3 bases and J by 2 bases. The CDR3 consists of 17 residues. The CDR3 DNA reads TGTGCCAGCAGCGATGGGACAGGGGGCTTTAACACCGGGGAGCTGTTTTTT. It codes for CASSDGTGGFNTGELFF.

V gene TRBV20-1 combines with J gene TRBJ2-1; 10 bases agree with TRBD2. CDR3 length: 10 amino acids. After removal of 3 bases from V and 15 bases from J, the junction contained 2 bases not matched to a gene. The germline CDR1 and CDR2 sequences are DFQATT and SNEGSKA (reference sequence). The CDR3 region has the DNA TGCAGTGCTAGTGAGCGGGGGGGGTTCTTC. Translating gives CSASERGGFF.

Only a few counts were recorded for this clone. Within the sample, other DNA sequences also encode this same CDR3. V gene TRBV4-1 combines with J gene TRBJ1-4; D not certain. The V gene's germline CDR1 is MGHRA and CDR2 YSYEKL. V lost 1 base, J lost 7 bases, and 7 bases lay in between. The CDR3 sequence is 13 residues long. CDR3 loop: CASSQVLGEKLFF. CDR3 coding DNA: TGCGCCAGCAGCCAAGTTCTCGGTGAAAAACTGTTTTTT.

This clone was seen many times. This chain joins TRBV28 and TRBJ2-1, with unresolved D. Trimming pared 5 bases from V and 10 bases from J, leaving 18 bases between. Germline CDR1 and CDR2: MDHEN and SYDVKM. The CDR3 length is 14 residues. The CDR3 is CASSPGWMVGEQFF. In DNA form, the CDR3 reads TGTGCCAGCAGTCCCGGATGGATGGTTGGAGAGCAGTTCTTC.

The chain joins TRBV29-1 to TRBJ1-2, with D unresolved. CDR1 SQVTM and CDR2 ANQGSEA come from the germline V gene. This CDR3 region has 12 residues. Deletions cut 8 bases from V and 2 bases from J, with 12 bases between. Written as DNA, the CDR3 is TGCAGCTACCCGGACGGAAACTATGGCTACACCTTC. Translation: CSYPDGNYGYTF.

This clone was seen only a few times. The V call is TRBV7-3, the J call TRBJ2-1; D possibly corresponds to TRBD1 (6 bases). Germline V CDR1 and CDR2: SGHTA, FQGTGA. The CDR3 loop spans 14 amino acids. Between the trimmed V and J ends, which lost 5 bases and 7 bases, there was a span of 15 bases. The CDR3 sequence is CASSHGGAENEQFF. CDR3 DNA: TGTGCCAGCAGCCATGGGGGCGCCGAGAATGAGCAGTTCTTC.

In regard to this clone: The sample carries other DNA sequences with the same CDR3. The chain joins TRBV29-1 to TRBJ1-5; D may be TRBD1 (5 bases). The CDR3 is 14 residues long. CDR1 SQVTM and CDR2 ANQGSEA come from the germline V gene. V shed 4 bases and J shed 2 bases, with 12 bases lying between them. CDR3 DNA sequence: TGCAGCGTTGCCCCCGGGACGGGCAATCAGCCCCAGCATTTT. Protein sequence: CSVAPGTGNQPQHF.

The genes are TRBV10-3 and TRBJ2-2; 7 nucleotides agree with TRBD1. Germline values: CDR1 ENHRY, CDR2 SYGVKD. The CDR3 sequence is 16 residues long. V shed 4 bases, J shed 0 bases, and the junction held 5 bases outside the gene matches. CDR3 nucleotide sequence: TGTGCCATCAGTGGGGTCGGGACAGCGAACACCGGGGAGCTGTTTTTT. Translation: CAISGVGTANTGELFF.

The J gene is TRBJ2-1, the V gene TRBV5-4; 9 positions match TRBD2. Trimming cost V 2 bases and J 0 bases; bases outside gene matches: 3. The length of the CDR3 is 16 residues. From germline, CDR1 is SGHNT and CDR2 YYREEE (reference sequence). Here the CDR3 DNA reads TGTGCCAGCAGCTTCGGCGGGGGGGGCTCCTACAATGAGCAGTTCTTC. Amino acid sequence: CASSFGGGGSYNEQFF.

This rearrangement joins TRBV7-3 to TRBJ2-5; 7 bases map to TRBD1. The CDR3 runs 14 residues. CDR1 and CDR2 (germline): SGHTA, FQGTGA. The V gene end was trimmed by 5 bases and the J gene end by 2 bases; junction bases not matched to a gene: 5. The CDR3 sequence is CASSRRQGQETQYF. The CDR3, as DNA: TGTGCCAGCAGCCGTCGACAGGGTCAAGAGACCCAGTACTTC.

This clone was found a few times. This chain joins TRBV9 and TRBJ1-2; a weak D match, TRBD1 (6 bases). V lost 4 bases and J 4 bases, leaving 14 bases between the germline ends. Looked up from germline, CDR1 is SGDLS and CDR2 is YYNGEE. The CDR3 covers 14 residues. CDR3 in amino acids: CASSSQGQSYGYTF. CDR3 DNA: TGTGCCAGCAGCTCCCAAGGACAGAGCTATGGCTACACCTTC.

The chain links TRBV28 to TRBJ1-3; the D is unclear. Per germline, CDR1 MDHEN and CDR2 SYDVKM. V was cut by 3 bases and J by 4 bases, with 22 bases left in between. The CDR3 covers 18 residues. The CDR3 DNA is TGTGCCAGCAGTTTTCCCGAGGTGATGGACGTGGCAGGAAACACCATATATTTT. It yields the protein CASSFPEVMDVAGNTIYF.

This clone was picked up a small number of times. This chain links TRBV6-6 with TRBJ1-5; 7 nucleotides agree with TRBD1. V lost 10 bases and J lost 2; bases outside the gene matches: 2. The CDR3 length is 12 residues. Germline loops: CDR1 MNHNY, CDR2 SVGAGI (reference sequence). The CDR3 DNA follows: TGTGCCACAGGGGGGGGCAATCAGCCCCAGCATTTT. Translating it yields CATGGGNQPQHF.

V gene TRBV29-1 combines with J gene TRBJ1-1; D is possibly TRBD1 (5 bases). CDR1 is SQVTM, CDR2 ANQGSEA, per germline. V lost 5 bases, J lost 1 base, and 20 bases lay in between. The CDR3 contains 16 residues. The CDR3: CSVRPLHGAANTEAFF. The CDR3 DNA reads TGCAGCGTTCGACCCTTACACGGGGCAGCGAACACTGAAGCTTTCTTT.